Listed below are T cell receptor beta chains from one sample, sequenced in a study of blood T cell repertoires in COVID-19. Assay: immunoSEQ multiplex PCR; the TCRdb copy retains only in-frame clones and omits some. The table records roughly 120,000 clones, under 80% of them present only once. Sample: peripheral blood. The receptor set was obtained from a man over 45 with acute or convalescent COVID-19. Both conserved end residues are part of each CDR3. D genes are given only for firm matches. Expanded clones get a size class; other rows say once, few or many, or leave the size out.

V gene	J gene	D gene	clone size	CDR3 DNA	CDR3 protein
TRBV29-1	TRBJ2-5	TRBD2	-	TGCAGCGTACTACAGCGGGAGGAACAAGAGACCCAGTACTTC	CSVLQREEQETQYF
TRBV7-8	TRBJ1-3	-	-	TGTGCCAGCAGCCCCCGACAGGCAGTCTCTGGAAACACCATATATTTT	CASSPRQAVSGNTIYF
TRBV2	TRBJ2-3	-	-	TGTGCCGGAGGACTCCCGGGGTCGGGCACAGATACGCAGTATTTT	CAGGLPGSGTDTQYF
TRBV27	TRBJ1-2	-	-	TGTGCCAGCAAACTGGGAGCTAACTATGGCTACACCTTC	CASKLGANYGYTF
TRBV18	TRBJ1-4	-	once	TGTGCCAGCTCACCATCGGGGGTAGGGGAAAAACTGTTTTTT	CASSPSGVGEKLFF
TRBV10-3	TRBJ2-7	-	few	TGTGCCATCAGGGACAACTACGAGCAGTACTTC	CAIRDNYEQYF
TRBV29-1	TRBJ2-1	-	-	TGCAGCGTTTACCCCTCAGGGTCATACAATGAGCAGTTCTTC	CSVYPSGSYNEQFF
TRBV30	TRBJ1-4	TRBD1	-	TGTGCCTGGAGTCAGGGGGCCGGAAAACTGTTTTTT	CAWSQGAGKLFF
TRBV18	TRBJ2-5	-	-	TGTGCCAGCTCACCTCCGTCTAGTGGAATGGGGACCCAGTACTTC	CASSPPSSGMGTQYF
TRBV7-7	TRBJ2-5	TRBD1	-	TGTGCCAGCAGCGTGGACAGGGAAGAGACCCAGTACTTC	CASSVDREETQYF
TRBV10-3	TRBJ2-7	TRBD2	-	TGTGCCACCTCCGGGACTAGCGGGAGCTACGAGCAGTACTTC	CATSGTSGSYEQYF
TRBV6-6	TRBJ2-3	TRBD1	-	TGTGCCAGCAGTTACTACAGGGGGGATACGCAGTATTTT	CASSYYRGDTQYF
TRBV19	TRBJ1-5	-	-	TGTGCCAGTAGTATAGAATGGCCCAGCAATCAGCCCCAGCATTTT	CASSIEWPSNQPQHF
TRBV7-6	TRBJ1-3	-	-	TGTGCCAGCAGCTTATCGGGCTCTGGAAACACCATATATTTT	CASSLSGSGNTIYF
TRBV28	TRBJ2-2	-	once	TGTGCCAGCAGCCCGAACAGGGAGAGGGGGTTCGAGCTGTTTTTT	CASSPNRERGFELFF
TRBV5-1	TRBJ2-1	-	-	TGCGCCAGCAGCTTGGTAGGGAGTTGGGGCAATGAGCAGTTCTTC	CASSLVGSWGNEQFF
TRBV7-6	TRBJ2-3	TRBD1	-	TGTGCCAGCAGCTTAGCGGAGACAGGGGAAGCCAATACGCAGTATTTT	CASSLAETGEANTQYF
TRBV5-1	TRBJ2-5	TRBD1	-	TGCGCCAGCAGCCAGGGGACAGTGCCACAAGAGACCCAGTACTTC	CASSQGTVPQETQYF
TRBV28	TRBJ1-5	TRBD1	-	TGTGCCAGCAGGTGGACAGGGGGCGTTGATCAGCCCCAGCATTTT	CASRWTGGVDQPQHF
TRBV3-1/TRBV3-2	TRBJ2-7	-	few	TGTGCCAGCAGCCAAGGAGGCTACGAGCAGTACTTC	CASSQGGYEQYF
TRBV6-5	TRBJ1-1	-	few	TGTGCCAGCAGGGACATTTCCCCAAACACTGAAGCTTTCTTT	CASRDISPNTEAFF
TRBV6-5	TRBJ2-3	-	-	TGTGCCAGCAGTTACCACTTCACAGATACGCAGTATTTT	CASSYHFTDTQYF
TRBV5-1	TRBJ2-1	-	-	TGCGCCAGCAGCTTGGGGCAGGTGGGAGCTTGGAATGAGCAGTTCTTC	CASSLGQVGAWNEQFF
TRBV19	TRBJ1-5	-	-	TGTGCCAGTAGTTACACCGGGGGAAGAAGCAATCAGCCCCAGCATTTT	CASSYTGGRSNQPQHF
TRBV19	TRBJ2-5	-	once	TGTGCCAGTAGTATAACTAGCCGGGAGACCCAGTACTTC	CASSITSRETQYF
TRBV2	TRBJ2-7	-	-	TGTGCCAGCCGAGGGGGAATGTGGGACGAGCAGTACTTC	CASRGGMWDEQYF
TRBV6-5	TRBJ2-1	-	-	TGTGCCAGCAGCCCAACAGTCCAACGGGGCAATGAGCAGTTCTTC	CASSPTVQRGNEQFF
TRBV6-4	TRBJ2-2	-	-	TGTGCCAGCGGACAAACCGGGGAGCTGTTTTTT	CASGQTGELFF
TRBV7-2	TRBJ2-1	-	-	TGTGCCAGCTGGGCCAGCAGCTTATGGTTAGTTCATGAGCAGTTCTTC	CASWASSLWLVHEQFF
TRBV9	TRBJ1-3	TRBD1	-	TGTGCCAGCACCTCAGGGACAGGGGTTTCTGCTGGAAACACCATATATTTT	CASTSGTGVSAGNTIYF
TRBV19	TRBJ1-3	-	-	TGTGCCAGTAGTATAGGGCAACCTGGAAACACCATATATTTT	CASSIGQPGNTIYF
TRBV6-5	TRBJ1-2	-	-	TGTGCCAGCAGTTATGAGGCCGGGGGAGGCTATGGCTACACCTTC	CASSYEAGGGYGYTF
TRBV7-9	TRBJ2-7	-	few	TGTGCCAGCAGTTTAGAGACACTTATAAACTACGAGCAGTACTTC	CASSLETLINYEQYF
TRBV7-9	TRBJ2-3	-	-	TGTGCCAGCAGCTTAGCTTCGGGGGATACGCAGTATTTT	CASSLASGDTQYF
TRBV30	TRBJ2-7	-	once	TGTGCTCGCCGGGGGTATCATTCCTACGAGCAGTACTTC	CARRGYHSYEQYF
TRBV30	TRBJ1-3	TRBD1	-	TGTGCCTGGAGCCCAGGGACAGGGGTTTTTGGAAACACCATATATTTT	CAWSPGTGVFGNTIYF
TRBV4-1	TRBJ1-2	TRBD1	-	TGCGCCAGCAGCCCACTAACAGGGGACTATGGCTACACCTTC	CASSPLTGDYGYTF